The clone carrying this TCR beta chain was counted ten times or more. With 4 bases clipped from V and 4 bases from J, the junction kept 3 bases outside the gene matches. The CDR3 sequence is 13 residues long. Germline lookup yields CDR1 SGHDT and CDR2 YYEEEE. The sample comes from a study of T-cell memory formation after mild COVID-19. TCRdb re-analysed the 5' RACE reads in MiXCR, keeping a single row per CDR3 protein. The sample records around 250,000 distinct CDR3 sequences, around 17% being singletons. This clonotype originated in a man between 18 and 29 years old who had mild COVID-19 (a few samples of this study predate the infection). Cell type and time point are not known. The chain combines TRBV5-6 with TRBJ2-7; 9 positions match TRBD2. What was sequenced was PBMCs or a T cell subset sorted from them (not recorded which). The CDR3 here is CASSGGGAYEQYF. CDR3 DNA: TGTGCCAGCAGCGGCGGGGGGGCTTACGAGCAGTACTTC.